This TCR beta chain was identified in a study of cytomegalovirus exposure and HLA in healthy donors. PCR amplification relied on 60 Vbeta primers (plus 13 Jbeta primers). Sequenced by immunoSEQ multiplex PCR; TCRdb stores in-frame clones only, minus some. The repertoire consists of under 150,000 clones, with around 77% occurring once and the leading ten covering around 1.9%. The ends were cut back, 8 bases at V and 4 bases at J, with 14 bases in the middle. The germline CDR1 and CDR2 sequences are MDHEN and SYDVKM. The CDR3 length is 13 residues. On this clone itself: Its antigen is still unknown.

Study-wide findings and caveats: A later analysis reportedly found that, within productive TCRs, an Asian-associated ancestry cluster had fewer N-insertions than the mean observed across the approximately 700 donors. Specific recognition of CMV antigens was confirmed in vitro for a few chains (all CMV-associated).

Material for sequencing was PBMCs. This chain uses TRBV28 with TRBJ1-1; no clear D. The sequence came from a woman between 50 and 59 years old in good health and CMV-seronegative. CDR3 loop: CASLADASTEAFF. Written as DNA, the CDR3 is TGTGCCAGCCTCGCCGATGCTAGCACTGAAGCTTTCTTT.